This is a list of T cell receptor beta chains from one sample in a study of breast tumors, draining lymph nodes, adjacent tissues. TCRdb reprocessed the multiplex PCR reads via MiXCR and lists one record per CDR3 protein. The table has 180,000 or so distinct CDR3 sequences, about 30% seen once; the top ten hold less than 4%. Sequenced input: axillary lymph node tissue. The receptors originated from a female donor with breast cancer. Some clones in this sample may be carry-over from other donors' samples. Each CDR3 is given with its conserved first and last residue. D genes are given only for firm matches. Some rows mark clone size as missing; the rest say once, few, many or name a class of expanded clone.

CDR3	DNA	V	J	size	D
CASSLGDRAGQFF	TGTGCCAGCAGTTTGGGGGACCGGGCCGGGCAGTTCTTC	TRBV28	TRBJ2-1	many	NA
CASNHRRAGSNQPQYF	TGTGCCAGCAACCACCGCCGGGCCGGGAGCAATCAGCCCCAGTATTTT	TRBV6-2/TRBV6-3	TRBJ2-3	NA	NA
CSAPGTARGTEKLFF	TGCAGTGCACCCGGGACGGCTCGTGGCACTGAAAAACTGTTTTTT	TRBV20-1	TRBJ1-4	NA	NA
CASSSGLAGRTDTQYF	TGTGCTAGCAGCTCGGGACTAGCGGGACGCACAGATACGCAGTATTTT	TRBV7-7	TRBJ2-3	NA	TRBD2
CASSPSRYNEQFF	TGTGCCAGCAGCCCATCGCGGTACAATGAGCAGTTCTTC	TRBV3-1	TRBJ2-1	many	NA
CASSWVEQETQYF	TGTGCCAGCAGCTGGGTGGAGCAAGAGACCCAGTACTTC	TRBV5-4	TRBJ2-5	NA	NA
CASSVAAGGITGELFF	TGTGCCAGCAGCGTAGCGGCGGGAGGGATTACCGGGGAGCTGTTTTTT	TRBV9	TRBJ2-2	many	TRBD2
CASSSGLAGVRNEQYF	TGCGCCAGCAGCTCCGGACTAGCGGGAGTTAGAAATGAGCAGTATTTT	TRBV5-1	TRBJ2-3	NA	TRBD2
CASSPDPGLAGGEQYF	TGCGCCAGCAGCCCAGACCCGGGACTAGCGGGAGGCGAGCAGTACTTC	TRBV4-1	TRBJ2-7	NA	TRBD2
CASSVAPDRATDTQYF	TGTGCCAGCAGCGTAGCTCCGGACAGGGCGACAGATACGCAGTATTTT	TRBV9	TRBJ2-3	many	TRBD1
CSASGRGGQGYEQYF	TGCAGTGCTAGTGGCCGCGGGGGGCAGGGCTACGAGCAGTACTTC	TRBV20-1	TRBJ2-7	many	TRBD2